Below, 27 T cell receptor beta chains from the same sample are listed, as sequenced in a study of cytomegalovirus exposure and HLA in healthy donors. The PCR used 60 Vbeta and 13 Jbeta primers. Produced via immunoSEQ multiplex PCR; TCRdb's table is partial and in-frame only. The data contain hundreds of thousands of clones, just over 75% of them singletons. The sample was PBMCs. The source of these receptors is a woman aged 55-70 years in good health and CMV-seropositive.

V gene TRBV5-1 combines with J gene TRBJ2-3; TRBD2 might be the D (6 bases). CDR3 length equals 16 residues. The V end lost 3 bases, the J end lost 6 bases, and 20 bases lay between the germline ends. The germline V gene has CDR1 SGHRS and CDR2 YFSETQ. The CDR3 here is CASSWGRELMGDTQYF. The CDR3 DNA sequence: TGCGCCAGCAGCTGGGGTCGGGAGCTGATGGGGGATACGCAGTATTTT.

This chain connects TRBV28 to TRBJ2-5, with D hard to call. Per the germline V gene, CDR1 is MDHEN and CDR2 is SYDVKM. Trimming stripped 1 base from V and 4 bases from J, with 7 bases between. The CDR3 has 13 residues. The DNA of the CDR3 is TGTGCCAGCAGTTTATTCCGAGTAGAGACCCAGTACTTC. This sequence encodes CASSLFRVETQYF.

The DNA of the CDR3 is TGTGCCAGCAGTACACAGGGACCAAACACTGAAGCTTTCTTT. It yields the protein CASSTQGPNTEAFF. The chain employs TRBV6-5 and TRBJ1-1; D possibly corresponds to TRBD1 (6 bases). The CDR3 contains 14 residues. Trimming cost V 5 bases and J 2 bases, with 12 bases left between them. Germline CDR1 is MNHEY and CDR2 is SVGAGI.

V gene TRBV29-1 combines with J gene TRBJ2-3; 7 nucleotides align to TRBD2. Germline V gene lookup returns CDR1 SQVTM and CDR2 ANQGSEA. This CDR3 spans 12 amino acids. Trimming cost V 7 bases and J 6 bases; bases outside gene matches: 7. CDR3 sequence reads: CSGKELADTQYF. For the CDR3, the DNA is TGCAGCGGAAAAGAACTAGCGGATACGCAGTATTTT.

V and J are TRBV2 and TRBJ1-6, with D perhaps TRBD1 (5 bases). Trimming pared 3 bases from V and 7 bases from J, leaving 10 bases between. CDR1 and CDR2 (germline): SNHLY, FYNNEI. The CDR3 runs 14 residues. This CDR3 reads CASSDWQGNSPLHF. CDR3 DNA: TGTGCCAGCAGTGATTGGCAGGGAAATTCACCCCTCCACTTT. Looking up the rest from reference TRBV2 and TRBJ1-6 gives the full variable domain: EPEVTQTPSHQVTQMGQEVILRCVPISNHLYFYWYRQILGQKVEFLVSFYNNEISEKSEIFDDQFSVERPDGSNFTLKIRSTKLEDSAMYFCASSDWQGNSPLHFGNGTRLTVT.

V gene TRBV2 combines with J gene TRBJ2-6; D gene unclear. Trimming removed 5 bases from V and 0 bases from J, with 8 bases in between. Germline assignment: CDR1 SNHLY and CDR2 FYNNEI. The CDR3 covers 15 residues. CDR3 sequence: CASSRYSSGANVLTF. DNA of the CDR3: TGTGCCAGCAGTCGATACAGCTCTGGGGCCAACGTCCTGACTTTC.

The chain combines TRBV7-9 with TRBJ2-3; TRBD2 matches at 13 bases. The germline CDR1 and CDR2 sequences are SEHNR and FQNEAQ (reference sequence). Germline trimming cut 6 bases from V and 3 bases from J; bases unmatched to any gene: 3. The CDR3 covers 15 residues. CDR3 nucleotides: TGTGCCAGCAGGAGACTAGCGGGAGGTACAGATACGCAGTATTTT. Translated, it gives CASRRLAGGTDTQYF.

The chain employs TRBV10-3 and TRBJ2-3; 12 nucleotides align to TRBD2. The CDR3 contains 16 residues. Looked up from germline, CDR1 is ENHRY and CDR2 is SYGVKD. With V trimmed by 4 bases and J by 6 bases, 8 bases remained unmatched. CDR3 loop: CAISANLLAGGDTQYF. The CDR3, as DNA: TGTGCCATCAGTGCTAATCTTCTAGCGGGAGGGGATACGCAGTATTTT.

This clone was found once. This chain uses TRBV4-3 with TRBJ1-4; 8 bases align to TRBD1. The CDR3 totals 15 residues. Losses at the gene ends were 2 bases for V and 6 bases for J; bases not matched to a gene: 5. Germline V gene lookup returns CDR1 LGHNA and CDR2 YSLEER. In nucleotides, the CDR3 is TGCGCCAGCAGCCAACAGGGGGCGCAGTATGAAAAACTGTTTTTT. Protein sequence: CASSQQGAQYEKLFF.

V is TRBV7-2 and J is TRBJ2-5; TRBD1 matches 8 bases. The CDR3 is 14 residues long. The J segment lost 1 base and the V segment lost 6 bases, leaving 4 bases of the junction unmatched. The V gene's germline CDR1 is SGHTA and CDR2 FQGNSA. CDR3 loop: CASSSTGGQETQYF. The CDR3 nucleotides read TGTGCCAGCAGTTCAACAGGGGGCCAAGAGACCCAGTACTTC.

The chain couples TRBV30 to TRBJ2-1; 8 bases align to TRBD1. The CDR3 covers 15 residues. The trim removed 0 bases at V and 6 bases at J, leaving 7 bases unmatched. The germline gives CDR1 GTSNPN, CDR2 SVGIG (reference sequence). The CDR3 coding sequence is TGTGCCTGGAGTGTTGGGCAGGGGGCTTTCAATGAGCAGTTCTTC. Residues: CAWSVGQGAFNEQFF. Using reference TRBV30 and TRBJ2-1 for the parts outside the CDR3, the full variable domain is SQTIHQWPATLVQPVGSPLSLECTVEGTSNPNLYWYRQAAGRGLQLLFYSVGIGQISSEVPQNLSASRPQDRQFILSSKKLLLSDSGFYLCAWSVGQGAFNEQFFGPGTRLTVL.

V and J are TRBV10-3 and TRBJ2-5; D unresolved. V was clipped by 2 bases and J by 7 bases, with 14 bases between them. Germline lookup yields CDR1 ENHRY and CDR2 SYGVKD. The length of the CDR3 is 14 residues. The CDR3 DNA reads TGTGCCATCAGTGAGGTTCCTCCGACGGGGACCCAGTACTTC. Translating it yields CAISEVPPTGTQYF.

This clone was seen a few times. The CDR3 reads CAWSVPESSYNEQFF. The CDR3 DNA is TGTGCCTGGAGTGTACCGGAGAGCTCCTACAATGAGCAGTTCTTC. The rearrangement joins TRBV30 to TRBJ2-1; D gene ambiguous. Germline values: CDR1 GTSNPN, CDR2 SVGIG (reference sequence). This CDR3 spans 15 amino acids. V was trimmed by 0 bases and J by 0 bases, leaving 9 bases between them.

DNA of the CDR3: TGCGCCAGCAGGACAGACCTAAATCAGCCCCAGCATTTT. Translated: CASRTDLNQPQHF. The chain uses TRBV10-2 and TRBJ1-5; the D gene is possibly TRBD1 (5 bases). This CDR3 has 13 residues. The germline gives CDR1 WSHSY, CDR2 SAAADI. V lost 6 bases and J 4 bases, leaving 10 bases between the germline ends.

The J gene is TRBJ1-1, the V gene TRBV4-1; 8 bases match TRBD1. Per the germline V gene, CDR1 is MGHRA and CDR2 is YSYEKL. Trimming took 0 bases from V and 0 from J; bases not matched to a gene: 9. This CDR3 comprises 18 residues. The CDR3 DNA reads TGCGCCAGCAGCCAAGATATTAGGTCAGGGGGCATGAACACTGAAGCTTTCTTT. It is translated as CASSQDIRSGGMNTEAFF.

There are a few counts of this clone. The genes are TRBV7-9 and TRBJ2-7, with TRBD1 identical over 7 bases. The ends lost 5 bases at V and 2 bases at J; junction bases unmatched: 9. CDR3 length: 15 amino acids. Germline CDR1 SEHNR, CDR2 FQNEAQ (reference sequence). The CDR3 DNA is TGTGCCAGCAGCGCAACCGGGACAGCCACCTACGAGCAGTACTTC. Protein sequence: CASSATGTATYEQYF.

Notes on this clone: Other DNA sequences in the same sample also yield this CDR3. This chain connects TRBV18 to TRBJ2-3; 7 positions agree with TRBD2. There are 15 residues in the CDR3. V was pared by 3 bases and J by 0 bases, with 3 bases of the junction left unmatched. Germline V gene lookup returns CDR1 KGHSH and CDR2 LQKENI. The CDR3 here is CASSPPGLSTDTQYF. The CDR3 region has the DNA TGTGCCAGCTCACCCCCGGGACTAAGCACAGATACGCAGTATTTT.

The chain carries TRBV27 and TRBJ1-2; no definite D call. Germline V gives CDR1 MNHEY, CDR2 SMNVEV (reference sequence). Trimming took 8 bases from V and 0 from J, leaving 10 bases between them. This CDR3 is built from 13 residues. Here the CDR3 reads CASRPSANYGYTF. The CDR3 region has the DNA TGTGCCAGCCGACCCAGCGCTAACTATGGCTACACCTTC.

The V gene is TRBV7-3, the J gene TRBJ2-3; 11 bases are a match to TRBD2. CDR1 is SGHTA, CDR2 FQGTGA, per germline. CDR3 size: 16 residues. The trim removed 0 bases at V and 5 bases at J, leaving 4 bases unmatched. CDR3 nucleotides: TGTGCCAGCAGCTTAACTAGCGGGGGGGCGAAAGATACGCAGTATTTT. Its translation: CASSLTSGGAKDTQYF.

J is TRBJ2-7 and V is TRBV9, with TRBD2 as a possible D gene (6 bases). The V and J ends lost 1 base and 3 bases respectively, with 11 bases between them. CDR1 is SGDLS, CDR2 YYNGEE, per germline. The CDR3 is made up of 14 amino acids. The CDR3 spells CASSVSPSDYEQYF. The DNA of the CDR3 is TGTGCCAGCAGCGTAAGTCCTAGCGACTACGAGCAGTACTTC.

This rearrangement joins TRBV5-6 to TRBJ1-3; D possibly corresponds to TRBD1 (5 bases). V was shortened by 0 bases and J by 0 bases, with 19 bases between the two germline ends. Germline CDR1 reads SGHDT; CDR2 reads YYEEEE. The CDR3 totals 19 residues. CDR3 region: CASSLGNWGLRSSGNTIYF. CDR3 in DNA: TGTGCCAGCAGCTTGGGAAATTGGGGCCTCCGGAGCTCTGGAAACACCATATATTTT.

This clone was seen a handful of times. The chain combines TRBV7-6 with TRBJ2-7, with TRBD1 identical over 8 bases. This CDR3 spans 14 amino acids. After removal of 7 bases from V and 5 bases from J, the junction contained 10 bases not matched to a gene. Germline CDR1 is SGHVS and CDR2 is FNYEAQ. CDR3 sequence reads: CASTPGTGVHEQYF. The CDR3 DNA reads TGTGCCAGCACCCCCGGGACAGGTGTCCACGAGCAGTACTTC.

This clone was found a few times. The chain carries TRBV4-1 and TRBJ2-7; D may be TRBD2 (5 bases). V was shortened by 4 bases and J by 0 bases, with 13 bases between the two germline ends. Per germline, CDR1 MGHRA and CDR2 YSYEKL. The length of the CDR3 is 15 residues. The chain's CDR3 is CASSLAGFSSYEQYF. Written as DNA, the CDR3 is TGCGCCAGCAGCCTGGCGGGCTTTAGCTCCTACGAGCAGTACTTC.

This clone occurred a few times. The rearrangement links TRBV5-8 to TRBJ1-3; 8 positions agree with TRBD1. Germline lookup yields CDR1 SGHTS and CDR2 YDEGEE. The ends lost 4 bases at V and 0 bases at J; junction bases unmatched: 3. The CDR3 sequence is 15 residues long. Here the CDR3 reads CASSPGQVSGNTIYF. The CDR3 region has the DNA TGTGCCAGCAGCCCGGGACAGGTCTCTGGAAACACCATATATTTT.

This chain uses TRBV5-4 with TRBJ1-5; D may be TRBD1 (5 bases). This CDR3 has 16 residues. V lost 3 bases, J lost 2 bases, and 15 bases lay in between. CDR1 and CDR2 (germline): SGHNT, YYREEE (reference sequence). The CDR3 region is CASSSGVGGRNQPQHF. DNA of the CDR3: TGTGCCAGCAGCTCGGGAGTCGGGGGTCGCAATCAGCCCCAGCATTTT.

The chain uses TRBV5-6 and TRBJ2-7; TRBD1 matches at 10 bases. Trimming took 0 bases from V and 5 from J; bases not matched to a gene: 5. The germline gives CDR1 SGHDT, CDR2 YYEEEE. This CDR3 has 15 residues. The CDR3 reads CASSLARDRGHEQYF. In DNA, the CDR3 is TGTGCCAGCAGCTTGGCCCGGGACAGGGGTCACGAGCAGTACTTC.

The J gene is TRBJ2-1, the V gene TRBV14; 9 bases are a match to TRBD1. This CDR3 contains 19 residues. V lost 3 bases, J lost 0 bases, and 12 bases stayed unmatched. The germline V gene has CDR1 SGHDN and CDR2 FVKESK. The CDR3 nucleotides read TGTGCCAGCAGCCATGACCGGGACAGGGAATTCCGCTCCTACAATGAGCAGTTCTTC. Amino acids: CASSHDRDREFRSYNEQFF.